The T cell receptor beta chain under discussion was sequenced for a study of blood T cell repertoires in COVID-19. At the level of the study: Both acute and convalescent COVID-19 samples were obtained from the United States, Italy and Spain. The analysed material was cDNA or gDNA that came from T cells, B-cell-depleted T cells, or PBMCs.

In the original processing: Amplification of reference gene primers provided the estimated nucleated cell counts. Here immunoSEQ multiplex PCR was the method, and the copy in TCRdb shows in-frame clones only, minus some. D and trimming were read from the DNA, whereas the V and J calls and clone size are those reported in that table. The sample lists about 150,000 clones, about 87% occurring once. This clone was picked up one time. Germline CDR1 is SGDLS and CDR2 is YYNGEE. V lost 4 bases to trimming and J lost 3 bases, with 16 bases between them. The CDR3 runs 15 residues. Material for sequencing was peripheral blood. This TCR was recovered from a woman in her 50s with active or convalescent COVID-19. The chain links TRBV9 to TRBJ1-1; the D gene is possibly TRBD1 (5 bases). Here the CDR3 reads CASSPKGFSDTEAFF. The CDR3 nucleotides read TGTGCCAGCAGCCCCAAGGGGTTCAGCGACACTGAAGCTTTCTTT.